This T cell receptor (beta chain) was profiled in a study of blood T cell repertoires in COVID-19 (dated by TCRdb to 2020 to 2021). Study-level background: Samples covering the acute and convalescent phases of COVID-19 were provided by collaborators in the United States, Italy and Spain. The material from the prospective study consisted of cDNA or gDNA derived from T cells, B-cell-depleted T cells, or PBMCs. Subjects who had been exposed to COVID-19, were actively infected with it, or had recovered from it provided the deeply sampled blood TCRbeta repertoires that made up the dataset. The repertoires were released in a freely available public database intended as a resource for research on the immune response to SARS-CoV-2. The samples were drawn from two sources: the first 160 participants of the ongoing ImmuneRACE study, and 1,254 subjects contributed by 6 global collaborators. Nearly every sample came with metadata listing a de-identified subject ID, COVID-19 status, age in years and sex. HLA class I and class II types, where available, came from metadata supplied by the sample provider rather than from assay-based typing.

Another Seattle source contributed samples from volunteer blood donors who had recovered from COVID-19. The collaborating institutions used their own protocols to collect whole blood in K2EDTA tubes. For TCRbeta analysis, collaborators shipped samples in one of three forms: frozen whole blood, isolated PBMCs, or DNA extracted from either of those sample types. About this clone: It lacks a known antigen. The record has no base qualities; no much larger clone is one base away.

TCRbeta CDR3 regions were amplified from genomic DNA by means of the immunoSEQ Assay, a bias-controlled multiplex PCR. The source study handled its data this way. The number of nucleated cells in each sample was estimated from the amplification of reference gene primers within the assay. To quantify the absolute abundance of each unique TCRbeta CDR3 rearrangement, sequence reads were collapsed and filtered. For each sample, productive Simpson clonality was calculated as the square root of Simpson's diversity index across productive rearrangements. TCRdb re-hosts the immuneACCESS table, in-frame sequences only. Its copies lack some clones; in the studies checked, an unresolved V gene accounts for under half of them, and the cause for the rest is not known. V and J calls and clone size are given by that table; D and trimming were obtained from the DNA. The sample records roughly 290,000 clones, 70% to 90% of which are singletons. The top ten clones comprise less than 2.5% of the sample.

The full study reports these points: How much clinical and demographic metadata was included differed by source and by participant, and the metadata was provided uncurated.

The sample taken for sequencing was peripheral blood. The TCR sequence derives from a woman aged 25 to 39 who had recovered from COVID-19.

The CDR3: CASSSYPTGDDGYTF. The nucleotides read TGTGCCAGCAGCTCCTACCCGACAGGGGATGATGGCTACACCTTC. The V and J segments used are TRBV5-8 and TRBJ1-2; 8 middle bases align to TRBD1. Ends trimmed: V by 3 bases, J by 6 bases; bases unmatched to a gene: 10. The CDR3 runs 15 residues from the cysteine to the phenylalanine. The kept DNA is CDR3 alone, 45 bases in frame from the first base. CDR1 SGHTS and CDR2 YDEGEE were looked up in the germline V gene.